These 21 T cell receptor beta chains were sequenced from one sample in a study of blood T cells in healthy people across ages. Together with a sample-barcoded 5' primer, a J-beta primer mix was included in a second PCR lasting about 7 to 12 cycles. TCRdb independently ran MiXCR on the 5' RACE reads; one entry per CDR3 protein. Counted here are around 850,000 distinct CDR3 sequences, roughly 35% occurring once; the ten biggest clones make up 10% to 15%. Material: blood. The source of these receptors is a man aged 18 to 29 in good health.

The chain links TRBV2 to TRBJ1-1, with a tentative D call TRBD1 (5 bases). Germline CDR1 reads SNHLY; CDR2 reads FYNNEI. Between the trimmed V and J ends, which lost 5 bases and 3 bases, there was a span of 13 bases. The CDR3 totals 14 residues. CDR3 region: CASSTRVGDTEAFF. DNA of the CDR3: TGTGCCAGCAGTACGAGGGTGGGGGACACTGAAGCTTTCTTT.

The chain joins TRBV20-1 to TRBJ2-7; TRBD2 matches 8 bases. Germline loops: CDR1 DFQATT, CDR2 SNEGSKA (reference sequence). This CDR3 is built from 13 residues. Unmatched junction bases numbered 3, after V lost 3 bases and J lost 2 bases. The CDR3 loop is CSASSGGPYEQYF. The CDR3 DNA is TGCAGTGCTAGTTCGGGGGGGCCCTACGAGCAGTACTTC.

The rearrangement links TRBV5-1 to TRBJ2-6; a weak D match, TRBD1 (6 bases). The CDR3 length is 17 residues. Looked up from germline, CDR1 is SGHRS and CDR2 is YFSETQ. The V gene lost 2 bases and the J gene lost 4 bases, with 16 bases spanning the gap. The CDR3 DNA follows: TGCGCCAGCAGCTTAATCGTACAGGGCTCAGGGGCCAACGTCCTGACTTTC. Residues: CASSLIVQGSGANVLTF.

As to this clonotype: The final CDR3 position lacks the conserved phenylalanine or tryptophan, pointing to a likely read error. The chain couples TRBV20-1 to TRBJ2-1; a possible D gene is TRBD2 (7 bases). CDR3 size: 12 residues. Germline V CDR1 and CDR2: DFQATT, SNEGSKA (reference sequence). V was trimmed by 3 bases and J by 13 bases, leaving 16 bases between them. CDR3 DNA sequence: TGCAGTGCTAGGGGGGGGCGAGAGACCCAGTTCCTC. Its protein is CSARGGRETQFL.

Comment on this clonotype: At one boundary the junction diverges from the germline segment, which might be a read error. The V and J genes are TRBV13 and TRBJ1-1; TRBD1 agrees at 7 bases. Germline assignment: CDR1 PRHDT and CDR2 FYEKMQ (reference sequence). The CDR3 length is 15 residues. DNA for the CDR3: TGTGCCGGCAGCCGAACAGGGGAGACGGACACTGAAGCTTTCTTT. This translates into CAGSRTGETDTEAFF. The whole variable domain, remainder taken from reference TRBV13 and TRBJ1-1, is AAGVIQSPRHLIKEKRETATLKCYPIPRHDTVYWYQQGPGQDPQFLISFYEKMQSDKGSIPDRFSAQQFSDYHSELNMSSLELGDSALYFCAGSRTGETDTEAFFGQGTRLTVV.

The rearrangement links TRBV12-3 or TRBV12-4 to TRBJ2-7; D is uncertain. The V gene lost 7 bases and the J gene lost 7 bases, with 26 bases spanning the gap. CDR3 length: 16 amino acids. CDR3 residues: CASNPSRRAKVNEQYF. The DNA of the CDR3 is TGTGCCAGCAACCCCTCCCGGAGAGCTAAGGTCAATGAGCAGTACTTC.

This clonotype was picked up a small number of times. This chain uses TRBV4-1 with TRBJ1-5, with 7 bases fitting TRBD1. The CDR3 is 15 residues long. V was pared by 1 base and J by 9 bases, with 9 bases of the junction left unmatched. Germline CDR1 and CDR2: MGHRA and YSYEKL. The CDR3 region has the DNA TGCGCCAGCAGCCAAGGACAGGGAACCATTGGGCCCCAGCATTTT. Encoded protein: CASSQGQGTIGPQHF.

Only a few counts were recorded for this clonotype. V is TRBV24-1 and J is TRBJ2-3; D gene uncertain. V lost 4 bases and J 1 base, leaving 11 bases between the germline ends. Germline V gene data show CDR1 as KGHDR and CDR2 as SFDVKD. The CDR3 consists of 15 residues. For the CDR3, the DNA is TGTGCCACCAGTGACTCGCGGTTCGGCACAGATACGCAGTATTTT. Translated, it gives CATSDSRFGTDTQYF.

This clonotype was picked up many times. This sequence joins TRBV4-3 and TRBJ2-7; 7 nucleotides line up with TRBD1. Trimming at V came to 2 bases and at J to 3 bases, leaving 7 bases not matched to a gene. From germline, CDR1 is LGHNA and CDR2 YSLEER. This CDR3 region has 15 residues. DNA for the CDR3: TGCGCCAGCAGCCAAACGACAGGGAAGTACTACGAGCAGTACTTC. Its protein is CASSQTTGKYYEQYF.

A remark on this clonotype: The junction departs from germline at one end; a sequencing error may be responsible. V is TRBV7-7 and J is TRBJ2-5; 8 positions match TRBD1. The germline V gene has CDR1 SSHAT and CDR2 FNYEAQ (reference sequence). The CDR3 is 14 amino acids. CDR3 region: CASSKQGGQETQYF. The CDR3 nucleotides are TGTGCTAGCAGCAAACAGGGGGGACAAGAGACCCAGTACTTC.

As to this clonotype: One end of the junction varies from germline; a read error may be responsible. The chain has TRBV20-1 and TRBJ2-5; 7 nucleotides line up with TRBD2. The CDR3 is 15 residues long. The germline V gene has CDR1 DFQATT and CDR2 SNEGSKA (reference sequence). The CDR3 sequence: CSARGASGWQETHYF. Here the CDR3 DNA reads TGCAGTGCTAGAGGGGCTAGCGGTTGGCAAGAGACCCACTACTTC.

The chain recombines TRBV7-2 with TRBJ2-1; no reliable D call. Looked up from germline, CDR1 is SGHTA and CDR2 is FQGNSA. V gave up 1 base and J gave up 2 bases, with 12 bases separating them. The CDR3 covers 16 residues. DNA of the CDR3: TGTGCCAGCAGCTTAGACGCGGCCGACGCCTACAATGAGCAGTTCTTC. Protein: CASSLDAADAYNEQFF.

This clonotype was counted between two and nine times. The rearrangement links TRBV5-1 to TRBJ1-2; no clear D gene. V was cut by 3 bases and J by 7 bases, with 19 bases left in between. CDR1 is SGHRS, CDR2 YFSETQ, per germline. CDR3 size: 15 residues. The CDR3 loop is CASSSTYTALRGYTF. The DNA for the CDR3 is TGCGCCAGCAGCTCAACGTACACAGCCCTTCGTGGCTACACCTTC.

The genes are TRBV7-9 and TRBJ1-1; D uncertain. Germline lookup yields CDR1 SEHNR and CDR2 FQNEAQ (reference sequence). V lost 1 base and J lost 1, with 7 bases in between. CDR3 size: 14 residues. The chain's CDR3 is CASSLDSQNTEAFF. The CDR3 nucleotides read TGTGCCAGCAGCTTAGACAGCCAGAACACTGAAGCTTTCTTT.

This clonotype was picked up a small number of times. The chain links TRBV4-2 to TRBJ2-7; perhaps TRBD1 as D (5 bases). Germline CDR1 is LGHNA and CDR2 is YNFKEQ. This CDR3 is built from 15 residues. V was shortened by 0 bases and J by 5 bases, with 14 bases between the two germline ends. This CDR3 is CASSQDGQGRDEQYF. In nucleotides, the CDR3 is TGTGCCAGCAGCCAAGATGGCCAGGGTCGCGACGAGCAGTACTTC.

This clonotype was picked up a small number of times. V usage is TRBV7-2 and J usage is TRBJ2-2; perhaps TRBD1 as D (5 bases). The germline V and J ends were trimmed by 5 bases and 4 bases, with 14 bases remaining between them. Germline loops: CDR1 SGHTA, CDR2 FQGNSA. This CDR3 region has 15 residues. The CDR3 nucleotides are TGTGCCAGCAGCCCTCAGGGCATCCTCACCGGGGAGCTGTTTTTT. This codes for CASSPQGILTGELFF.

This clonotype was recorded at least ten times. The chain carries TRBV7-2 and TRBJ2-3; D gene unclear. V dropped 3 bases and J dropped 2 bases, with 15 bases sitting between them. The CDR3 totals 16 residues. Germline V gives CDR1 SGHTA, CDR2 FQGNSA. The CDR3 sequence: CASSFRQPDHTDTQYF. CDR3 DNA: TGTGCCAGCAGCTTCCGTCAGCCGGACCACACAGATACGCAGTATTTT.

Only one count was recorded for this clonotype. The chain has TRBV2 and TRBJ2-7; possible D gene TRBD2, 6 bases. V lost 0 bases and J lost 3, with 12 bases in between. From germline, CDR1 is SNHLY and CDR2 FYNNEI. This CDR3 is built from 15 residues. The CDR3 loop reads CASSEAPGTVYEQYF. The CDR3 DNA reads TGTGCCAGCAGTGAAGCCCCCGGGACTGTCTACGAGCAGTACTTC.

In its sample, this clonotype was seen many times. The chain employs TRBV27 and TRBJ1-6; D gene uncertain. CDR3 size: 12 residues. From germline, CDR1 is MNHEY and CDR2 SMNVEV (reference sequence). V gave up 2 bases and J gave up 10 bases, with 6 bases separating them. CDR3 loop: CASSLNRSPLHF. The CDR3 DNA reads as TGTGCCAGCAGTTTAAACCGATCACCCCTCCACTTT.

V usage is TRBV10-3 and J usage is TRBJ2-1, with 7 bases matching TRBD2. Germline lookup yields CDR1 ENHRY and CDR2 SYGVKD. This CDR3 has 17 residues. The ends lost 0 bases at V and 1 base at J; junction bases unmatched: 6. The CDR3 loop reads CAISESGLAESYNEQFF. As DNA, the CDR3 is TGTGCCATCAGTGAGTCGGGGCTAGCGGAATCCTACAATGAGCAGTTCTTC.

The chain uses TRBV12-3 or TRBV12-4 and TRBJ1-4; a weak D match, TRBD1 (5 bases). This CDR3 is 14 amino acids long. Trimming pared 6 bases from V and 2 bases from J, leaving 10 bases between. This chain's CDR3 is CASRSGTTNEKLFF. The DNA of the CDR3 is TGTGCCAGCAGGTCAGGGACGACTAATGAAAAACTGTTTTTT.